This TCR beta chain was observed in a study of T cell clonotyping in hematopoietic cell transplantation. The overall study: Recipient samples before transplant were obtained post-cytoreduction.

Study-wide points: Graft donor and pretransplant recipient Inverse Simpson Index values predicted broader posttransplant TCR diversity.

As for this clone: Its antigen remains unidentified.

Libraries were prepared by immunoSEQ multiplex PCR; TCRdb keeps only in-frame clonotypes and omits some of them. The sample records around 19,000 clones, about 82% being singletons. The time point was: recipient sample about 28 days before transplant, after cytoreduction. Blood collection times were about day -28 and days 30, 100, 180 posttransplant. V lost 8 bases and J 0 bases, leaving 17 bases between the germline ends. Looked up from germline, CDR1 is MNHEY and CDR2 is SMNVEV (reference sequence). The CDR3 spans 15 residues. The sample was peripheral blood mononuclear cells, taken before stem cell transplant. The chain joins TRBV27 to TRBJ2-7, with TRBD1 as a possible D gene (6 bases). The TCR comes from a man between 50 and 59 years old with acute myeloid leukemia. Some clones in this sample may be carry-over from other donors' samples. The CDR3 sequence is CASSPGQLFSYEQYF. The CDR3 region has the DNA TGTGCCAGCTCCCCGGGACAACTGTTCTCCTACGAGCAGTACTTC.